These 32 T cell receptor beta chains share one sample of origin, sequenced in a study of cytomegalovirus exposure and HLA in healthy donors. Clones were read by immunoSEQ multiplex PCR, and TCRdb kept only the in-frame ones, dropping some. The sample records 120,000 to 150,000 clones, roughly 87% being singletons. The sequencing sample was made of PBMCs. The receptors derive from a man between 18 and 29 years old in good health and CMV-seropositive.

The chain combines TRBV5-4 with TRBJ1-2; 7 nucleotides line up with TRBD1. Germline CDR1 SGHNT, CDR2 YYREEE (reference sequence). This CDR3 has 15 amino acids. V trimming: 3 bases; J trimming: 4 bases; junction bases outside the gene matches: 9. CDR3 region: CASSYTYRGSYGYTF. In nucleotides, the CDR3 is TGTGCCAGCAGCTACACTTACAGGGGATCCTATGGCTACACCTTC. The whole variable domain, filled in from reference TRBV5-4 and TRBJ1-2, reads ETGVTQSPTHLIKTRGQQVTLRCSSQSGHNTVSWYQQALGQGPQFIFQYYREEENGRGNFPPRFSGLQFPNYSSELNVNALELDDSALYLCASSYTYRGSYGYTFGSGTRLTVV.

The rearrangement uses TRBV9 and TRBJ1-3, with 8 bases lining up with TRBD1. Germline CDR1 SGDLS, CDR2 YYNGEE. The CDR3 runs to 15 residues. The trim removed 4 bases at V and 4 bases at J, leaving 7 bases unmatched. CDR3 coding DNA: TGTGCCAGCAGCTTCCAGGGGGCGAGGGGAAACACCATATATTTT. This encodes CASSFQGARGNTIYF.

V usage is TRBV5-8 and J usage is TRBJ2-7; D is possibly TRBD2 (6 bases). The CDR3 spans 15 residues. Trimming removed 3 bases from V and 0 bases from J, with 13 bases in between. CDR1 and CDR2 from the germline V gene are SGHTS and YDEGEE. The CDR3 reads CASSSDGGSSYEQYF. The CDR3 region has the DNA TGTGCCAGCAGCTCGGATGGGGGGAGCTCCTACGAGCAGTACTTC.

The genes are TRBV6-5 and TRBJ1-4, with D tentatively TRBD1 (6 bases). In germline, CDR1 is MNHEY, CDR2 SVGAGI. With 4 bases removed from V and 6 bases from J, the gap between germline ends came to 12 bases. The CDR3 runs to 14 residues. The CDR3 sequence is CASSSDRGDEKLFF. CDR3 sequence (DNA): TGTGCCAGCAGTTCGGACAGAGGTGATGAAAAACTGTTTTTT.

This chain links TRBV27 with TRBJ1-5, with TRBD1 identical over 11 bases. CDR1 MNHEY and CDR2 SMNVEV come from the germline V gene (reference sequence). This CDR3 is built from 15 residues. With 5 bases clipped from V and 6 bases from J, the junction kept 6 bases outside the gene matches. CDR3 protein: CASSPGTGGSQPQHF. The CDR3 region has the DNA TGTGCCAGCAGTCCTGGGACAGGGGGATCTCAGCCCCAGCATTTT.

The CDR3, as DNA: TGTGCCAGCAGCAAGGACAGCGCCCCCAACGAGCAGTACTTC. Translating it yields CASSKDSAPNEQYF. V gene TRBV7-2 combines with J gene TRBJ2-7; D is possibly TRBD1 (6 bases). Germline V gives CDR1 SGHTA, CDR2 FQGNSA. The CDR3 has 14 amino acids. V was clipped by 5 bases and J by 5 bases, with 16 bases between them.

The V and J genes are TRBV7-2 and TRBJ2-7; 9 bases line up with TRBD2. J was trimmed by 3 bases and V by 5 bases; bases with no gene match: 5. There are 14 residues in the CDR3. Germline V gene lookup returns CDR1 SGHTA and CDR2 FQGNSA. CDR3 in amino acids: CASSRSGSDYEQYF. CDR3 nucleotides: TGTGCCAGCAGCCGTAGCGGGAGTGACTACGAGCAGTACTTC.

The sample holds a few counts of this clone. The CDR3 DNA reads TGTGCCAGCAGAGTTATGGGAAAGGGGGCAGAAGATACGCAGTATTTT. Its protein product is CASRVMGKGAEDTQYF. This rearrangement joins TRBV6-8 to TRBJ2-3, with 7 positions matching TRBD1. The trim removed 6 bases at V and 5 bases at J, leaving 14 bases unmatched. Germline-derived CDR1 and CDR2 are MNHGY and SAAAGT. The CDR3 loop spans 16 amino acids.

The rearrangement joins TRBV6-1 to TRBJ2-3; 7 bases fit TRBD2. The CDR3 runs to 11 residues. V lost 8 bases to trimming and J lost 14 bases; unmatched junction nucleotides: 10. Per germline, CDR1 MNHNS and CDR2 SASEGT. The CDR3 region has the DNA TGTGCCAGCGGGGGACGGACTAGAGGGTATTTT. This translates into CASGGRTRGYF.

V is TRBV28 and J is TRBJ1-1; TRBD1 aligns across 11 bases. The V and J ends lost 8 bases and 0 bases, in that order; junction bases with no gene match: 2. This CDR3 spans 14 amino acids. Germline CDR1 and CDR2: MDHEN and SYDVKM. The CDR3 DNA follows: TGTGCCAGCCGGACAGGGGGCTTGAACACTGAAGCTTTCTTT. Its translation: CASRTGGLNTEAFF.

The gene calls are TRBV15 and TRBJ2-1, with 8 nucleotides matching TRBD2. Trimming at V came to 0 bases and at J to 0 bases, leaving 7 bases not matched to a gene. The CDR3 sequence is 18 residues long. Germline CDR1 LNHNV, CDR2 YYDKDF (reference sequence). The CDR3 sequence is CATSRDGAGGSSYNEQFF. The CDR3 DNA is TGTGCCACCAGCAGAGATGGGGCGGGGGGAAGCTCCTACAATGAGCAGTTCTTC.

Regarding this clone: Being one base from a much bigger clone, this may be a read error. This same CDR3 is encoded by further DNA sequences in the sample. The chain has TRBV28 and TRBJ1-4; 9 bases are a match to TRBD1. Germline CDR1 reads MDHEN; CDR2 reads SYDVKM. The CDR3 covers 17 residues. The CDR3 loop is CASSLIYGDRGNEKLFF. CDR3 sequence (DNA): TGTGCCAGTAGTTTGATTTACGGCGACAGGGGGAATGAAAAACTGTTTTTT.

The genes are TRBV7-9 and TRBJ2-2, with 11 bases fitting TRBD2. V dropped 4 bases and J dropped 5; count of bases not matched to a gene: 12. From germline, CDR1 is SEHNR and CDR2 FQNEAQ (reference sequence). There are 18 residues in the CDR3. DNA of the CDR3: TGTGCCAGCAGCTCACCGGGACTAGCGGCGAGGGTTACCGGGGAGCTGTTTTTT. This codes for CASSSPGLAARVTGELFF. Looking up the rest from reference TRBV7-9 and TRBJ2-2 gives the full variable domain: DTGVSQNPRHKITKRGQNVTFRCDPISEHNRLYWYRQTLGQGPEFLTYFQNEAQLEKSRLLSDRFSAERPKGSFSTLEIQRTEQGDSAMYLCASSSPGLAARVTGELFFGEGSRLTVL.

The V and J genes are TRBV7-8 and TRBJ1-2, with TRBD1 identical over 8 bases. The CDR3 is 15 residues long. J gave up 6 bases and V 2 bases, and 8 bases lay outside the gene matches. Germline V gene lookup returns CDR1 SGHVS and CDR2 FQNEAQ. As DNA, the CDR3 is TGTGCCAGCAGCTTACGGTTAACACAGGGGGATGGCTACACCTTC. Protein sequence: CASSLRLTQGDGYTF.

The V gene is TRBV9, the J gene TRBJ2-1; a possible D gene is TRBD2 (7 bases). Trimming pared 1 base from V and 8 bases from J, leaving 13 bases between. The CDR3 contains 14 residues. Germline V CDR1 and CDR2: SGDLS, YYNGEE. Here the CDR3 DNA reads TGTGCCAGCAGCGTATTCGGGGGGCCCGATGAGCAGTTCTTC. Translation gives CASSVFGGPDEQFF. Complete variable domain (other parts from reference TRBV9 and TRBJ2-1): DSGVTQTPKHLITATGQRVTLRCSPRSGDLSVYWYQQSLDQGLQFLIQYYNGEERAKGNILERFSAQQFPDLHSELNLSSLELGDSALYFCASSVFGGPDEQFFGPGTRLTVL.

The chain recombines TRBV6-1 with TRBJ2-4; D is possibly TRBD2 (6 bases). Germline CDR1 reads MNHNS; CDR2 reads SASEGT. This CDR3 region has 14 residues. V lost 8 bases to trimming and J lost 7 bases, with 18 bases between them. In DNA form, the CDR3 reads TGTGCCAGCGCCGTACGCGGGACTCCCAACATTCAGTACTTC. Translated: CASAVRGTPNIQYF.

The V call is TRBV11-2, the J call TRBJ1-2, with D maybe TRBD1 (5 bases). Germline CDR1 is SGHAT and CDR2 is FQNNGV. This CDR3 region has 15 residues. V gave up 2 bases and J gave up 8 bases, with 18 bases separating them. CDR3 residues: CASSLPRTPTQGYTF. CDR3 nucleotide sequence: TGTGCCAGCAGCTTACCACGGACACCAACACAAGGCTACACCTTC.

The chain uses TRBV5-1 and TRBJ2-5; the D gene is possibly TRBD2 (6 bases). The germline V and J ends were trimmed by 4 bases and 5 bases, with 9 bases remaining between them. The CDR3 length is 12 residues. CDR1 SGHRS and CDR2 YFSETQ come from the germline V gene. As DNA, the CDR3 is TGCGCCAGCAGCCGGAGGGAGGAGACCCAGTACTTC. Amino acids: CASSRREETQYF. The full variable domain, with the rest looked up from reference TRBV5-1 and TRBJ2-5, is KAGVTQTPRYLIKTRGQQVTLSCSPISGHRSVSWYQQTPGQGLQFLFEYFSETQRNKGNFPGRFSGRQFSNSRSEMNVSTLELGDSALYLCASSRREETQYFGPGTRLLVL.

The V and J genes are TRBV27 and TRBJ2-7; 7 bases map to TRBD2. V lost 6 bases, J lost 3 bases, and 5 bases stayed unmatched. The CDR3 spans 13 residues. Germline CDR1 is MNHEY and CDR2 is SMNVEV (reference sequence). CDR3 DNA: TGTGCCAGCAGGGTTTCGGGGGGCTACGAGCAGTACTTC. Translated, it gives CASRVSGGYEQYF.

This clone was found a few times. The chain is built from TRBV28 and TRBJ2-3; TRBD1 aligns across 8 bases. V shed 2 bases, J shed 4 bases, and the junction held 8 bases outside the gene matches. The CDR3 runs to 16 residues. Per the germline V gene, CDR1 is MDHEN and CDR2 is SYDVKM. CDR3 sequence: CASSLGVRGRPDTQYF. The DNA for the CDR3 is TGTGCCAGCAGTTTAGGGGTCAGGGGGCGCCCAGATACGCAGTATTTT. The complete variable domain, with remaining parts taken from reference TRBV28 and TRBJ2-3, reads DVKVTQSSRYLVKRTGEKVFLECVQDMDHENMFWYRQDPGLGLRLIYFSYDVKMKEKGDIPEGYSVSREKKERFSLILESASTNQTSMYLCASSLGVRGRPDTQYFGPGTRLTVL.

In this sample, this clone turned up a few times. V and J are TRBV7-9 and TRBJ1-6, with D maybe TRBD1 (6 bases). The CDR3 is 15 amino acids. The V gene lost 5 bases and the J gene lost 7 bases, with 15 bases spanning the gap. The germline V gene encodes CDR1 SEHNR and CDR2 FQNEAQ (reference sequence). The CDR3 spells CASSGAAGANSPLHF. CDR3 nucleotides: TGTGCCAGCAGCGGGGCGGCAGGGGCGAATTCACCCCTCCACTTT.

This rearrangement joins TRBV4-2 to TRBJ2-1; 9 bases align to TRBD1. The CDR3 sequence is 19 residues long. The germline CDR1 and CDR2 sequences are LGHNA and YNFKEQ. After removal of 3 bases from V and 1 base from J, the junction contained 13 bases not matched to a gene. The CDR3 coding sequence is TGTGCCAGCAGCCAGGTTAGTCCGGGACAGGGACGATCCTACAATGAGCAGTTCTTC. Its translation is CASSQVSPGQGRSYNEQFF.

The chain carries TRBV6-6 and TRBJ2-3; the D is unclear. Germline-derived CDR1 and CDR2 are MNHNY and SVGAGI (reference sequence). The CDR3 loop spans 14 amino acids. V lost 11 bases and J lost 0, with 15 bases in between. The CDR3 spells CAASYGTSTDTQYF. CDR3 sequence (DNA): TGTGCCGCTTCATATGGTACTAGCACAGATACGCAGTATTTT.

The chain links TRBV2 to TRBJ1-1; D is possibly TRBD1 (5 bases). CDR1 and CDR2 (germline): SNHLY, FYNNEI. The CDR3 is 12 residues long. Trimming removed 6 bases at V and 10 bases at J, with 15 bases between. The CDR3 is CASSRQLEGAFF. The DNA of the CDR3 is TGTGCCAGCAGCAGACAGCTCGAAGGAGCTTTCTTT.

The chain links TRBV6-1 to TRBJ2-7, with TRBD2 as a possible D gene (5 bases). Germline lookup yields CDR1 MNHNS and CDR2 SASEGT. The length of the CDR3 is 10 residues. Trimming pared 10 bases from V and 12 bases from J, leaving 16 bases between. The CDR3 region is CATLTGRGYF. In DNA form, the CDR3 reads TGTGCCACCTTGACCGGCCGGGGGTACTTC.

This clone was seen just once. J is TRBJ1-5 and V is TRBV6-5, with D unclear. V dropped 6 bases and J dropped 8 bases, with 14 bases sitting between them. CDR3 length: 13 amino acids. From germline, CDR1 is MNHEY and CDR2 SVGAGI. In DNA form, the CDR3 reads TGTGCCAGCAGCCGACGGGTAGCGGAGCCCCAGCATTTT. Translated, it gives CASSRRVAEPQHF.

The genes are TRBV30 and TRBJ1-2; the D is unclear. Trimming cost V 2 bases and J 2 bases, with 6 bases left between them. Germline V lookup: CDR1 GTSNPN, CDR2 SVGIG (reference sequence). CDR3 size: 12 residues. As DNA, the CDR3 is TGTGCCTGGAGTACGGGGAACTATGGCTACACCTTC. This sequence encodes CAWSTGNYGYTF.

J is TRBJ2-7 and V is TRBV7-2; tentative D call: TRBD1 (5 bases). The CDR3 sequence is 18 residues long. Trimming removed 2 bases at V and 4 bases at J, with 24 bases between. Germline CDR1 is SGHTA and CDR2 is FQGNSA. The CDR3 is CASSLPFWKGAPSYEQYF. DNA for the CDR3: TGTGCCAGCAGCTTACCCTTTTGGAAAGGGGCCCCCTCGTACGAGCAGTACTTC.

The V gene is TRBV4-1, the J gene TRBJ2-2, with 11 positions matching TRBD2. The CDR3 runs to 16 residues. V dropped 3 bases and J dropped 7; count of bases not matched to a gene: 7. Germline lookup yields CDR1 MGHRA and CDR2 YSYEKL. Here the CDR3 reads CASSHQGLAADGELFF. For the CDR3, the DNA is TGCGCCAGCAGCCACCAGGGACTAGCGGCTGACGGGGAGCTGTTTTTT.

This rearrangement joins TRBV18 to TRBJ1-5, with D perhaps matching TRBD1 (6 bases). Trimming stripped 4 bases from V and 2 bases from J, with 9 bases between. Germline CDR1 is KGHSH and CDR2 is LQKENI. This CDR3 has 14 residues. The CDR3 loop reads CASSQGVGNQPQHF. CDR3 nucleotide sequence: TGTGCCAGCTCACAGGGGGTGGGCAATCAGCCCCAGCATTTT. Filled out from reference TRBV18 and TRBJ1-5, the complete variable domain reads NAGVMQNPRHLVRRRGQEARLRCSPMKGHSHVYWYRQLPEEGLKFMVYLQKENIIDESGMPKERFSAEFPKEGPSILRIQQVVRGDSAAYFCASSQGVGNQPQHFGDGTRLSIL.

The chain carries TRBV15 and TRBJ2-1; 10 bases line up with TRBD2. V lost 0 bases and J lost 6; bases outside the gene matches: 5. CDR3 length equals 16 residues. From germline, CDR1 is LNHNV and CDR2 YYDKDF (reference sequence). CDR3 amino acids: CATSRDPAGGGNEQFF. The CDR3 DNA sequence: TGTGCCACCAGCAGAGATCCAGCGGGGGGGGGCAATGAGCAGTTCTTC. Drawing the rest from reference TRBV15 and TRBJ2-1, the complete variable domain is DAMVIQNPRYQVTQFGKPVTLSCSQTLNHNVMYWYQQKSSQAPKLLFHYYDKDFNNEADTPDNFQSRRPNTSFCFLDIRSPGLGDTAMYLCATSRDPAGGGNEQFFGPGTRLTVL.

The gene calls are TRBV19 and TRBJ1-1; D is uncertain. V gave up 1 base and J gave up 0 bases, with 3 bases separating them. This CDR3 has 13 residues. CDR1 and CDR2 (germline): LNHDA, SQIVND (reference sequence). The CDR3 DNA follows: TGTGCCAGTAGTATAGTCTTGAACACTGAAGCTTTCTTT. It yields the protein CASSIVLNTEAFF.